The sample holds a few counts of the clone carrying this T cell receptor beta chain. Its antigen is undetermined. The record originates from a study of T-cell reconstitution after alpha-beta-depleted transplantation in children. General study results and limits: T-cell counts and diversity were attributed mostly to newly produced T cells one year after transplant. About two months after transplant, alpha-beta T cells reportedly came from several hundred expanded graft clones.

As it was prepared, the TCRbeta library received unique molecular identifiers. MiXCR, applied by TCRdb to the PCR reads, yields one record per CDR3 protein. This sample carries 800,000 to 1,000,000 distinct CDR3 sequences, about 29% of them seen once, and the ten largest clones take over 25%. The CDR3 contains 12 residues. The germline gives CDR1 SNHLY, CDR2 FYNNEI. Deletions cut 4 bases from V and 4 bases from J, with 5 bases between. The sequence was obtained from a boy in the first two years of life who had a stem cell transplant for SCID, so the T cells may come from the graft donor. The rearrangement joins TRBV2 to TRBJ1-3; the D is unclear. The material sequenced was PBMCs, mostly from graft donor cells, taken 360 days after TCRalphabeta/CD19-depleted stem cell transplant. The chain's CDR3 is CASSAQGNTIYF. Here the CDR3 DNA reads TGTGCCAGCAGTGCACAGGGAAACACCATATATTTT.